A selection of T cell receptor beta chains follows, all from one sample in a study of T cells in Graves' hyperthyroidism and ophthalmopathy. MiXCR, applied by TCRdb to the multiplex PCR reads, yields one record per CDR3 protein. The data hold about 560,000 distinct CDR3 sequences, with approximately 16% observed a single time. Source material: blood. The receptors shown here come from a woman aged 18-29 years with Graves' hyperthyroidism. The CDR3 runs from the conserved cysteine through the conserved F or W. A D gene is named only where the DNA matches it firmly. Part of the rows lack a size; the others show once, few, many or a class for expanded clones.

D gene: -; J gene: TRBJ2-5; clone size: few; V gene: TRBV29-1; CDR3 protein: CSVEEPHREETQYF; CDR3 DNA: TGCAGCGTTGAAGAACCCCACAGGGAAGAGACCCAGTACTTC
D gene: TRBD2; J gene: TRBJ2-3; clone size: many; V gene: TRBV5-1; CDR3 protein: CASSFLRTSGREADTQYF; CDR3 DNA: TGCGCCAGCAGCTTTCTTCGGACTAGCGGGAGGGAGGCAGATACGCAGTATTTT
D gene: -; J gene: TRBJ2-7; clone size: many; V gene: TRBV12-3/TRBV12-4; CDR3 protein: CASSSLGGRYEQYF; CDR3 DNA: TGTGCCAGCAGTTCCCTAGGGGGGCGCTACGAGCAGTACTTC
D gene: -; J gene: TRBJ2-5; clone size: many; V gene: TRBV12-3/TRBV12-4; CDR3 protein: CASTPPGGQRGETQYF; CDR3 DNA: TGTGCCAGCACTCCCCCCGGGGGCCAGCGAGGGGAGACCCAGTACTTC
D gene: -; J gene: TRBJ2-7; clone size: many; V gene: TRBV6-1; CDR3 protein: CASRTGTKAVEQYF; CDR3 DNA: TGTGCCAGCAGAACCGGGACAAAGGCCGTAGAGCAGTACTTC
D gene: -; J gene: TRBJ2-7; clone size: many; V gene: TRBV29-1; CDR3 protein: CSVRGDTSSYEQYF; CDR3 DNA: TGCAGCGTCAGGGGGGACACGAGCTCCTACGAGCAGTACTTC
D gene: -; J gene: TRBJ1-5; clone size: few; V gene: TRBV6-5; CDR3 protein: CASSYGSRDQPQHF; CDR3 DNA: TGTGCCAGCAGTTACGGCTCGAGGGACCAGCCCCAGCATTTT
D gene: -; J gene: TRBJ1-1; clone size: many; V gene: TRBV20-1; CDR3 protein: CSLTGAGTNTEAFF; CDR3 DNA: TGCAGTCTCACGGGGGCAGGGACAAACACTGAAGCTTTCTTT
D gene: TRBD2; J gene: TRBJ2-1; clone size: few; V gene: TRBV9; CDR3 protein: CASSERTSGGAGNEQFF; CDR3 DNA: TGTGCCAGCAGCGAGAGGACTAGCGGGGGTGCGGGTAATGAGCAGTTCTTC
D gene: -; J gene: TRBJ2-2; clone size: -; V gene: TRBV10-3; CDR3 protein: CAITSRDILGELFF; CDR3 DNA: TGTGCCATCACCTCACGGGACATCTTGGGGGAGCTGTTTTTT
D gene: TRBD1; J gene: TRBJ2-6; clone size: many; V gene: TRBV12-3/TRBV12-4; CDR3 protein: CASSRTGFGANVLTF; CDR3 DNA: TGTGCCAGCAGCAGGACAGGGTTCGGGGCCAACGTCCTGACTTTC
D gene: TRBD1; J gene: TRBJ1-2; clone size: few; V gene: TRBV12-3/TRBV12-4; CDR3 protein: CASSWLGNRGVNYGYTF; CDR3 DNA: TGTGCCAGCAGTTGGCTGGGGAACAGGGGCGTAAACTATGGCTACACCTTC
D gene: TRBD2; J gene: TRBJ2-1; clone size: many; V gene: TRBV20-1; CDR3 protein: CSERLGRGEQFF; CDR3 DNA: TGCAGTGAACGGTTAGGGAGGGGTGAGCAGTTCTTC
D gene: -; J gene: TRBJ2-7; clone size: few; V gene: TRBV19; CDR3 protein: CASSIGPGYEQYF; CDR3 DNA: TGTGCCAGTAGTATCGGGCCTGGCTACGAGCAGTACTTC
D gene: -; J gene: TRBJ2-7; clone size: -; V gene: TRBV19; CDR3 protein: CASSRPESGSYEQYF; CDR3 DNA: TGTGCCAGTAGTAGGCCCGAGTCAGGATCCTACGAGCAGTACTTC
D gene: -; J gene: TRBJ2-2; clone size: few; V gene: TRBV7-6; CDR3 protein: CASRGPETANTGELFF; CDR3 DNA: TGTGCCAGCCGCGGGCCAGAGACAGCGAACACCGGGGAGCTGTTTTTT
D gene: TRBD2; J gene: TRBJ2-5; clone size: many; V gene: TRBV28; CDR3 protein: CASRFGGGAEETQYF; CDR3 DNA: TGTGCCAGCAGATTCGGGGGGGGGGCGGAGGAGACCCAGTACTTC
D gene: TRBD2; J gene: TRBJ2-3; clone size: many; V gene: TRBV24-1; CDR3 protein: CATSDWTSGSTDTQYF; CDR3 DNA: TGTGCCACCAGTGATTGGACTAGCGGGAGCACAGATACGCAGTATTTT
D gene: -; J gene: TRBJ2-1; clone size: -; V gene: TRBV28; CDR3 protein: CASGGTGSDEQFF; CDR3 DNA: TGTGCCAGTGGCGGAACAGGGTCCGATGAGCAGTTCTTC
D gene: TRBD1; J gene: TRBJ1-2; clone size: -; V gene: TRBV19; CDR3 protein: CASSIARGRGGYTF; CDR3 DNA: TGTGCCAGTAGTATCGCCAGGGGGCGAGGTGGCTACACCTTC
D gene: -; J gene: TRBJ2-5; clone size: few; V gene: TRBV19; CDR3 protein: CASSIFRAGDYQETQYF; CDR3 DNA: TGTGCCAGTAGTATTTTTAGGGCAGGAGATTACCAAGAGACCCAGTACTTC
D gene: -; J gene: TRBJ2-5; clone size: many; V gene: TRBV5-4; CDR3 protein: CASSLLERETQYF; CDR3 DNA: TGTGCCAGCAGTTTACTAGAGAGGGAGACCCAGTACTTC
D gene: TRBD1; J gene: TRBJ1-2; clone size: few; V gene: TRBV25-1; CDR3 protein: CASSARDRERGYGYTF; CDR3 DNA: TGTGCCAGCAGTGCCCGGGACAGGGAAAGAGGATATGGCTACACCTTC
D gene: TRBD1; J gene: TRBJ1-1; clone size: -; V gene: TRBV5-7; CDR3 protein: CASSRDSGLNTEAFF; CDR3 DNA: TGTGCCAGCAGCCGGGACAGTGGTTTGAACACTGAAGCTTTCTTT
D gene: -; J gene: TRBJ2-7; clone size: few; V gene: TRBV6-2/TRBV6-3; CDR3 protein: CASSYAEVQIPYEQYF; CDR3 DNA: TGTGCCAGCAGTTACGCCGAGGTGCAGATCCCCTACGAGCAGTACTTC